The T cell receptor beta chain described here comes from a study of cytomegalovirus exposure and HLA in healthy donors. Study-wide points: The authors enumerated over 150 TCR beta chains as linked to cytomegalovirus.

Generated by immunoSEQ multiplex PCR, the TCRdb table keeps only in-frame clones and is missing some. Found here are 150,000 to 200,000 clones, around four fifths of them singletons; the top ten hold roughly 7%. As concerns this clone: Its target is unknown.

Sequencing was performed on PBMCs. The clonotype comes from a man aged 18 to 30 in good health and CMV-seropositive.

DNA for the CDR3: TGTGCCAGCAGCCCGCGGTTTACCCTGGATGGCTACACCTTC. Encoded protein: CASSPRFTLDGYTF. The chain carries TRBV7-8 and TRBJ1-2; no definite D call. The V end was cut by 5 bases, the J end by 6 bases, with 16 bases between. The V gene's germline CDR1 is SGHVS and CDR2 FQNEAQ. This CDR3 region has 14 residues.